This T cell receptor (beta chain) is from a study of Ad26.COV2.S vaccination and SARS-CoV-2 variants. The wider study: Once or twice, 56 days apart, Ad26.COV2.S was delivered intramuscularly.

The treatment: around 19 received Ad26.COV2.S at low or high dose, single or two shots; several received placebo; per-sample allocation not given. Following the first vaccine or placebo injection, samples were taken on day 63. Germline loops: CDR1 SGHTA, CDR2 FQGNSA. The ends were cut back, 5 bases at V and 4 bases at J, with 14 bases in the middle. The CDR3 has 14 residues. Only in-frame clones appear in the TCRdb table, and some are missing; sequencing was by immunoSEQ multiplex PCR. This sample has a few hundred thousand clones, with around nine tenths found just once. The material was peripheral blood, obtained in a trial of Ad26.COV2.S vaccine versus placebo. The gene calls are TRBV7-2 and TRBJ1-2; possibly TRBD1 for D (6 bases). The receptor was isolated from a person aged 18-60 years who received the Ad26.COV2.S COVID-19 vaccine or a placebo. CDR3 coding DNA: TGTGCCAGCAGCCCCCAACAGGGAAGCTATGGCTACACCTTC. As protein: CASSPQQGSYGYTF.